This T cell receptor (beta chain) comes out of a study of T cell changes during pregnancy in multiple sclerosis. Measured with immunoSEQ multiplex PCR; TCRdb has only the in-frame clones, and not every one. The top ten clones hold approximately 0.21% of a sample with around 50,000 clones, 92% of them seen once. V gave up 4 bases and J gave up 10 bases, with 15 bases separating them. The CDR3 spans 13 residues. Germline V gives CDR1 SGDLS, CDR2 YYNGEE. This TCR derives from a female donor with multiple sclerosis, enrolled in a pregnancy study. This chain connects TRBV9 to TRBJ2-1; a possible D gene is TRBD1 (5 bases). Here the sequenced sample was CD4+ T cells from peripheral blood mononuclear cells, taken in the second trimester of pregnancy. The CDR3 loop reads CASSKIRVSEQFF. CDR3 DNA: TGTGCCAGCAGCAAAATCAGGGTAAGCGAGCAGTTCTTC. Full variable domain (rest looked up from reference TRBV9 and TRBJ2-1): DSGVTQTPKHLITATGQRVTLRCSPRSGDLSVYWYQQSLDQGLQFLIQYYNGEERAKGNILERFSAQQFPDLHSELNLSSLELGDSALYFCASSKIRVSEQFFGPGTRLTVL.